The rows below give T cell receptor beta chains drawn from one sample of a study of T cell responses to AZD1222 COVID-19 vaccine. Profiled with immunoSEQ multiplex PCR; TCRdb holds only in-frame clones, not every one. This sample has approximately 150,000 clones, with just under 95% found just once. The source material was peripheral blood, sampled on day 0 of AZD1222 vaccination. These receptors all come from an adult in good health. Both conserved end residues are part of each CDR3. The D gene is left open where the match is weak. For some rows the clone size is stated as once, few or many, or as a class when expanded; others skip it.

CDR3nt: TGTGCCAGCAGTAAAATGGTGGATACGCAGTATTTT
CDR3aa: CASSKMVDTQYF
d_gene: -
v_gene: TRBV12-3/TRBV12-4
abundance: -
j_gene: TRBJ2-3

CDR3nt: TGCACCAGCAGCCACCTCCGACTAGCGGGAATGACCGGGGAGCTGTTTTTT
CDR3aa: CTSSHLRLAGMTGELFF
d_gene: -
v_gene: TRBV1
abundance: -
j_gene: TRBJ2-2

CDR3nt: TGTGCCAGCAGCCAACTCCGGGGCCAGCTCTACGAGCAGTACTTC
CDR3aa: CASSQLRGQLYEQYF
d_gene: -
v_gene: TRBV3-1/TRBV3-2
abundance: -
j_gene: TRBJ2-7

CDR3nt: TGTGCCAGCAGCGCACAGGGACTAGCCAATGAGCAGTTCTTC
CDR3aa: CASSAQGLANEQFF
d_gene: TRBD2
v_gene: TRBV9
abundance: -
j_gene: TRBJ2-1

CDR3nt: TGTGCCAGCAGCTTAGAGGGATGGGGCGGGGAGCTGTTTTTT
CDR3aa: CASSLEGWGGELFF
d_gene: -
v_gene: TRBV7-8
abundance: -
j_gene: TRBJ2-2

CDR3nt: TGCGCCAGCAGCAAGGGGACCGGGCGCGATGAAAAACTGTTTTTT
CDR3aa: CASSKGTGRDEKLFF
d_gene: -
v_gene: TRBV5-1
abundance: -
j_gene: TRBJ1-4

CDR3nt: TGTGCCACCGAGGGGGGGAATCAGCCCCAGCATTTT
CDR3aa: CATEGGNQPQHF
d_gene: -
v_gene: TRBV24-1
abundance: -
j_gene: TRBJ1-5

CDR3nt: TGTGCCAGCAGCTCGAGGAGGAGCAGCGGGGGGGCCTCAGATACGCAGTATTTT
CDR3aa: CASSSRRSSGGASDTQYF
d_gene: TRBD2
v_gene: TRBV7-8
abundance: -
j_gene: TRBJ2-3

CDR3nt: TGTGCCAGCAGCTTAGTAGGGGGGGAGACCCAGTACTTC
CDR3aa: CASSLVGGETQYF
d_gene: -
v_gene: TRBV7-2
abundance: -
j_gene: TRBJ2-5

CDR3nt: TGTGCCAGCAGCTTAGTCTTATCCGGACCCAGCTCCTACAATGAGCAGTTCTTC
CDR3aa: CASSLVLSGPSSYNEQFF
d_gene: -
v_gene: TRBV11-2
abundance: -
j_gene: TRBJ2-1

CDR3nt: TGCGCCAGCAGCTTGCAAGGGGAGTCCTACAATGAGCAGTTCTTC
CDR3aa: CASSLQGESYNEQFF
d_gene: -
v_gene: TRBV5-1
abundance: -
j_gene: TRBJ2-1

CDR3nt: TGTGCCAGCAGTGAAGACACGACTTACCAAGAGACCCAGTACTTC
CDR3aa: CASSEDTTYQETQYF
d_gene: -
v_gene: TRBV6-1
abundance: -
j_gene: TRBJ2-5

CDR3nt: TGTGCCAGCAGTGCCAGGGGTTTAAAGAACACTGAAGCTTTCTTT
CDR3aa: CASSARGLKNTEAFF
d_gene: -
v_gene: TRBV27
abundance: few
j_gene: TRBJ1-1

CDR3nt: TGCGCCAGCAGCCAAGATATGGCCAGCTCTGGAAACACCATATATTTT
CDR3aa: CASSQDMASSGNTIYF
d_gene: -
v_gene: TRBV4-3
abundance: -
j_gene: TRBJ1-3

CDR3nt: TGTGCCAGCAGCTTAGGGACAGGGGGCTTTTACTACGAGCAGTACTTC
CDR3aa: CASSLGTGGFYYEQYF
d_gene: TRBD1
v_gene: TRBV7-9
abundance: -
j_gene: TRBJ2-7

CDR3nt: TGTGCCAGCAGCTTATGGGCAGGAGGAAACACCATATATTTT
CDR3aa: CASSLWAGGNTIYF
d_gene: -
v_gene: TRBV7-4
abundance: -
j_gene: TRBJ1-3

CDR3nt: TGTGCCAGCAGTTTATTTTGGGTGGGGCAGGGGGATCCTTCCTACGAGCAGTACTTC
CDR3aa: CASSLFWVGQGDPSYEQYF
d_gene: TRBD1
v_gene: TRBV27
abundance: -
j_gene: TRBJ2-7

CDR3nt: TGTGCCAGCAGCTTGGTACAGGGGCTAAACTATGGCTACACCTTC
CDR3aa: CASSLVQGLNYGYTF
d_gene: TRBD1
v_gene: TRBV5-5
abundance: -
j_gene: TRBJ1-2

CDR3nt: TGTGCCAGCAGCTTGGCCATAGGGCGTACTAACTATGGCTACACCTTC
CDR3aa: CASSLAIGRTNYGYTF
d_gene: -
v_gene: TRBV5-5
abundance: -
j_gene: TRBJ1-2

CDR3nt: TGTGCCAGCAGCCCCCGCTTAACGGCGAACACCGGGGAGCTGTTTTTT
CDR3aa: CASSPRLTANTGELFF
d_gene: -
v_gene: TRBV21-1
abundance: -
j_gene: TRBJ2-2

CDR3nt: TGTGCCAGCAGCCCGCAGGATTCGAACACTGAAGCTTTCTTT
CDR3aa: CASSPQDSNTEAFF
d_gene: -
v_gene: TRBV4-2
abundance: -
j_gene: TRBJ1-1

CDR3nt: TGTGCTAGTGGCGGGACAGAAAACACCGGGGAGCTGTTTTTT
CDR3aa: CASGGTENTGELFF
d_gene: TRBD1
v_gene: TRBV12-5
abundance: -
j_gene: TRBJ2-2

CDR3nt: TGTGCCAGCAGCTCCGGGACACTCCGAATGAACACTGAAGCTTTCTTT
CDR3aa: CASSSGTLRMNTEAFF
d_gene: -
v_gene: TRBV7-8
abundance: -
j_gene: TRBJ1-1

CDR3nt: TGTGCCAGCAGCCAAGATCTGGGGACCGAGAGCTCCTACAATGAGCAGTTCTTC
CDR3aa: CASSQDLGTESSYNEQFF
d_gene: -
v_gene: TRBV14
abundance: once
j_gene: TRBJ2-1

CDR3nt: TGTGCCAGCAGTGCCCAAGAGGCCTGGAAACTGTTTTTT
CDR3aa: CASSAQEAWKLFF
d_gene: -
v_gene: TRBV12-3/TRBV12-4
abundance: -
j_gene: TRBJ1-4

CDR3nt: TGTGCCAGCAGTTACCCAGGGGGGCAGTCCTACGAGCAGTACTTC
CDR3aa: CASSYPGGQSYEQYF
d_gene: -
v_gene: TRBV6-6
abundance: -
j_gene: TRBJ2-7

CDR3nt: TGTGCTAGTGGTTTGGTACCAGGGGGGGTGGCAGATACGCAGTATTTT
CDR3aa: CASGLVPGGVADTQYF
d_gene: -
v_gene: TRBV12-5
abundance: -
j_gene: TRBJ2-3

CDR3nt: TGCAGTGCTAGACTAGGAGAGACCCAGTACTTC
CDR3aa: CSARLGETQYF
d_gene: -
v_gene: TRBV20-1
abundance: -
j_gene: TRBJ2-5

CDR3nt: TGTGCCAGCAGCGTATCCGGGACGGGGACTAATGAAAAACTGTTTTTT
CDR3aa: CASSVSGTGTNEKLFF
d_gene: -
v_gene: TRBV9
abundance: -
j_gene: TRBJ1-4

CDR3nt: TGTGCCATCAGCGGACAGGGGGCTTTAGATACGCAGTATTTT
CDR3aa: CAISGQGALDTQYF
d_gene: TRBD1
v_gene: TRBV10-3
abundance: -
j_gene: TRBJ2-3

CDR3nt: TGTGCCAGCAGCTTAGGGAGGGGGCAACAGCCCCAGCATTTT
CDR3aa: CASSLGRGQQPQHF
d_gene: TRBD1
v_gene: TRBV7-2
abundance: few
j_gene: TRBJ1-5

CDR3nt: TGTGCCAGCAGCATAACCGGGCCTTATGGCTACACCTTC
CDR3aa: CASSITGPYGYTF
d_gene: -
v_gene: TRBV7-2
abundance: -
j_gene: TRBJ1-2

CDR3nt: TGCGCCAGCAGCTCGTTTGGGGGCACTGAAGCTTTCTTT
CDR3aa: CASSSFGGTEAFF
d_gene: -
v_gene: TRBV5-1
abundance: -
j_gene: TRBJ1-1

CDR3nt: TGTGCCAGCAGCTTGGTTTACAGCCTGGCCTATGGCTACACCTTC
CDR3aa: CASSLVYSLAYGYTF
d_gene: -
v_gene: TRBV5-4
abundance: -
j_gene: TRBJ1-2

CDR3nt: TGCGCCAGCAGCATTAGCGGGGGGATCTACAATGAGCAGTTCTTC
CDR3aa: CASSISGGIYNEQFF
d_gene: TRBD2
v_gene: TRBV4-1
abundance: -
j_gene: TRBJ2-1

CDR3nt: TGTGCCAGCAGCTTGAGGGACAGCATCCACGAGCAGTACTTC
CDR3aa: CASSLRDSIHEQYF
d_gene: TRBD1
v_gene: TRBV5-4
abundance: -
j_gene: TRBJ2-7

CDR3nt: TGTGCCAGCAGCGTACGGCTCGGCCTCCTGAATGAAAAACTGTTTTTT
CDR3aa: CASSVRLGLLNEKLFF
d_gene: -
v_gene: TRBV5-8
abundance: few
j_gene: TRBJ1-4

CDR3nt: TGTGCCACCAGCAGAGGGGGCGAGGGCTACACCTTC
CDR3aa: CATSRGGEGYTF
d_gene: -
v_gene: TRBV15
abundance: -
j_gene: TRBJ1-2

CDR3nt: TGTGCTAGCAGCCCCCGTGGTAGCGGGGGAGATACGCAGTATTTT
CDR3aa: CASSPRGSGGDTQYF
d_gene: TRBD2
v_gene: TRBV7-7
abundance: -
j_gene: TRBJ2-3

CDR3nt: TGCGCCAGCAGCCAAGATGGTGAGGACAGGGGAAACATTCAGTACTTC
CDR3aa: CASSQDGEDRGNIQYF
d_gene: TRBD1
v_gene: TRBV4-1
abundance: -
j_gene: TRBJ2-4

CDR3nt: TGTGCCAGCAGCCGCGGACAGGGGGCGTTCGATCAGCCCCAGCATTTT
CDR3aa: CASSRGQGAFDQPQHF
d_gene: TRBD1
v_gene: TRBV7-2
abundance: -
j_gene: TRBJ1-5

CDR3nt: TGTGCCAGCTCACCCGACAGCATGAACACTGAAGCTTTCTTT
CDR3aa: CASSPDSMNTEAFF
d_gene: -
v_gene: TRBV18
abundance: -
j_gene: TRBJ1-1

CDR3nt: TGTGCCAGCGGGACGGACGGCAATCAGCCCCAGCATTTT
CDR3aa: CASGTDGNQPQHF
d_gene: -
v_gene: TRBV6-5
abundance: -
j_gene: TRBJ1-5

CDR3nt: TGTGCCAGCAGCTTGAGATACAGGGGGAACACTGAAGCTTTCTTT
CDR3aa: CASSLRYRGNTEAFF
d_gene: TRBD1
v_gene: TRBV5-6
abundance: -
j_gene: TRBJ1-1

CDR3nt: TGTGCCAGCAGCGTAGGAGGGACGGTTAATCAGCCCCAGCATTTT
CDR3aa: CASSVGGTVNQPQHF
d_gene: -
v_gene: TRBV9
abundance: -
j_gene: TRBJ1-5

CDR3nt: TGTGCCAGTAGTATGAGAGGGTGGGATACGCAGTATTTT
CDR3aa: CASSMRGWDTQYF
d_gene: -
v_gene: TRBV19
abundance: -
j_gene: TRBJ2-3

CDR3nt: TGCGCCAGCAGCTTGAATGGAGTAGGCAGCTACTCTGGAAACACCATATATTTT
CDR3aa: CASSLNGVGSYSGNTIYF
d_gene: -
v_gene: TRBV5-1
abundance: -
j_gene: TRBJ1-3

CDR3nt: TGTGCCAGCTCACCCCCGACAGGGGCCAATCAGCCCCAGCATTTT
CDR3aa: CASSPPTGANQPQHF
d_gene: TRBD1
v_gene: TRBV18
abundance: -
j_gene: TRBJ1-5

CDR3nt: TGTGCCAGCAGCGTAGGAGGGTTGGCAGGGGAACGCACTGAAGCTTTCTTT
CDR3aa: CASSVGGLAGERTEAFF
d_gene: -
v_gene: TRBV9
abundance: -
j_gene: TRBJ1-1

CDR3nt: TGCGCCAGCAGCTTGGGGTCCGCACGGGGTGATACGCAGTATTTT
CDR3aa: CASSLGSARGDTQYF
d_gene: -
v_gene: TRBV5-1
abundance: -
j_gene: TRBJ2-3

CDR3nt: TGTGCCAGCAGCGGAGGGACAGGGGGCTCGACTGAAGCTTTCTTT
CDR3aa: CASSGGTGGSTEAFF
d_gene: TRBD1
v_gene: TRBV9
abundance: -
j_gene: TRBJ1-1

CDR3nt: TGTGCCAGCAGCGTAGTTGGGGGCAACACTGAAGCTTTCTTT
CDR3aa: CASSVVGGNTEAFF
d_gene: -
v_gene: TRBV9
abundance: -
j_gene: TRBJ1-1

CDR3nt: TGCGCCAGCAGCTTGGAGAACAGGGGGCGCCTCACAGATACGCAGTATTTT
CDR3aa: CASSLENRGRLTDTQYF
d_gene: TRBD1
v_gene: TRBV5-1
abundance: -
j_gene: TRBJ2-3

CDR3nt: TGTGCTAGCAGCTCCGGGACAGGGAGAAACACCATATATTTT
CDR3aa: CASSSGTGRNTIYF
d_gene: TRBD1
v_gene: TRBV7-7
abundance: once
j_gene: TRBJ1-3

CDR3nt: TGTGCCAGCAGCCCTTATTCAGGCACAGATACGCAGTATTTT
CDR3aa: CASSPYSGTDTQYF
d_gene: -
v_gene: TRBV7-2
abundance: -
j_gene: TRBJ2-3